The present T cell receptor (beta chain) was sequenced within a study of CD8+ T cells in alopecia areata. Turning to the study itself: Treated patients received severity scores based on the percentage of scalp area affected.

This clone was detected only once. What it binds is unknown. Reverse transcribed after extraction, RNA yielded cDNA as the sequencing template. The protocol was immunoSEQ multiplex PCR, while the TCRdb copy is restricted to in-frame clones and leaves out a portion. The repertoire holds approximately 300,000 clones, with 58% as singletons. The germline V gene encodes CDR1 SGHTA and CDR2 FQGTGA. The CDR3 is made up of 14 amino acids. The V end lost 2 bases, the J end lost 7 bases, and 12 bases lay between the germline ends. Treatment of the sample: oral pan-JAK inhibitor, 5-10 mg twice daily. General study results and limits: Tofacitinib produced a significant decrease in scalp clonality and in expanded CD8+ clones among the top 100. Mouse data revealed clearer TCR sharing than patient data did, a gap possibly tied to HLA.

The TCR sequence derives from a human donor with alopecia areata. Sample: CD4+ T cells sorted from blood, taken at week 24, from a patient treated with tofacitinib. This chain uses TRBV7-3 with TRBJ2-1; unclear D gene. DNA for the CDR3: TGTGCCAGCAGCTTAGTGACGGGTTCGAATGAGCAGTTCTTC. This sequence encodes CASSLVTGSNEQFF. The entire variable domain, with the rest obtained from reference TRBV7-3 and TRBJ2-1, is as follows: GAGVSQTPSNKVTEKGKYVELRCDPISGHTALYWYRQSLGQGPEFLIYFQGTGAADDSGLPNDRFFAVRPEGSVSTLKIQRTERGDSAVYLCASSLVTGSNEQFFGPGTRLTVL.